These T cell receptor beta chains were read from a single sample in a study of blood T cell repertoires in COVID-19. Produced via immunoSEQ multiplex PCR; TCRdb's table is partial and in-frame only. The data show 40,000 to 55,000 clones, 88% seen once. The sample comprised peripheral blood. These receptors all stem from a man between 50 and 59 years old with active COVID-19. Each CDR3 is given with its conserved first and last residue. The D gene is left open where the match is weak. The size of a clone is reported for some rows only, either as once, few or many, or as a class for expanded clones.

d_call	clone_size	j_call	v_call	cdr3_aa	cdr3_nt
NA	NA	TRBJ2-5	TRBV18	CASSQDRQETQYF	TGTGCCAGCTCACAGGACAGACAAGAGACCCAGTACTTC
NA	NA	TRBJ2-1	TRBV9	CASSVDPRGSDNEQFF	TGTGCCAGCAGCGTAGACCCGAGGGGGAGCGACAATGAGCAGTTCTTC
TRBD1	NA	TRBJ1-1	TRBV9	CASSRGAGQVKNTEAFF	TGTGCCAGCAGTCGGGGGGCGGGACAGGTTAAGAACACTGAAGCTTTCTTT
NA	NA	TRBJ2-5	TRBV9	CASSKTGTKETQYF	TGTGCCAGCAGCAAAACCGGGACAAAAGAGACCCAGTACTTC
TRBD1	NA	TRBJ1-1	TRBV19	CAIGAGPGQGLAGNTEAFF	TGTGCCATTGGAGCGGGGCCGGGACAGGGGCTGGCCGGGAACACTGAAGCTTTCTTT
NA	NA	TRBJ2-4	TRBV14	CASSQITSPDIQYF	TGTGCCAGCAGCCAAATTACTAGCCCGGATATTCAGTACTTC
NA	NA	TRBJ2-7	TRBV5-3	CARSLWAHRRVAHEQYF	TGTGCCAGAAGCTTGTGGGCCCACAGGAGAGTGGCCCACGAGCAGTACTTC
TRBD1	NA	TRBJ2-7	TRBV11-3	CASRYDSDRAYEQYF	TGTGCCAGCAGATACGATTCGGACAGGGCGTACGAGCAGTACTTC
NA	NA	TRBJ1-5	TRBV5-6	CASSLASAGVPQPQHF	TGTGCCAGCAGCTTGGCCAGCGCAGGGGTGCCTCAGCCCCAGCATTTT
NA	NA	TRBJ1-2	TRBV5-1	CASTTQGYGYTF	TGCGCCAGCACCACCCAGGGGTATGGCTACACCTTC
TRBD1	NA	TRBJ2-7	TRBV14	CASSPLRDRGPEQYF	TGTGCCAGCAGCCCACTACGGGACAGGGGGCCCGAGCAGTACTTC
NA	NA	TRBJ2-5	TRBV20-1	CSASGWAQETQYF	TGCAGTGCTAGTGGGTGGGCTCAAGAGACCCAGTACTTC
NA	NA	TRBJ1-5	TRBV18	CASSPNNQGLGNQPQHF	TGTGCCAGCTCACCAAACAACCAGGGTCTTGGGAATCAGCCCCAGCATTTT
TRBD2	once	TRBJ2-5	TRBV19	CASSIRGGRAVKTQYF	TGTGCCAGTAGTATAAGGGGCGGGAGGGCCGTAAAGACCCAGTACTTC
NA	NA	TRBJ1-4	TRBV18	CASSPRGGDEKLFF	TGTGCCAGCTCACCCCGGGGAGGAGATGAAAAACTGTTTTTT